What follows are 10 T cell receptor beta chains derived from one specimen sequenced in a study of CD8+CD57+ T cells in acquired aplastic anemia. CDR3 and TCR beta VDJ profiling relied on a genomic DNA template. One entry per CDR3 protein results from TCRdb running MiXCR on the reads. The sample has about 190,000 distinct CDR3 sequences; roughly half are singletons. The specimen was sorted CD4+, CD8+, or CD8+CD57+ T cells (not recorded which) from PBMCs. The receptors derive from a human donor in good health, serving as a control.

This chain links TRBV2 with TRBJ2-7; D call uncertain. This CDR3 comprises 13 residues. The ends were cut back, 8 bases at V and 5 bases at J, with 16 bases in the middle. The germline V gene encodes CDR1 SNHLY and CDR2 FYNNEI. The DNA for the CDR3 is TGTGCCAGCGCTGGAGCTGGTGTCGACGAGCAGTACTTC. It yields the protein CASAGAGVDEQYF.

This clonotype appeared many times. The chain carries TRBV19 and TRBJ1-2, with D tentatively TRBD1 (6 bases). Germline CDR1 reads LNHDA; CDR2 reads SQIVND (reference sequence). V shed 7 bases and J shed 8 bases, with 17 bases lying between them. This CDR3 comprises 13 residues. The CDR3, as DNA: TGTGCCAGTACCCAAAATACAGGGAGGGGCTACACCTTC. This translates into CASTQNTGRGYTF.

This clonotype showed up just a few times. V is TRBV20-1 and J is TRBJ2-7; the D gene is possibly TRBD1 (6 bases). Trimming took off 1 base at V and 5 bases at J, with 9 bases between the two ends. The CDR3 is 12 residues long. Germline values: CDR1 DFQATT, CDR2 SNEGSKA (reference sequence). CDR3 sequence (DNA): TGCAGTGCTAGAGGGGGGCTGAACGAGCAGTACTTC. Translating it yields CSARGGLNEQYF.

This clonotype was counted at least ten times. The rearrangement uses TRBV24-1 and TRBJ2-5; D ambiguous. V lost 5 bases to trimming and J lost 5 bases, with 11 bases between them. The CDR3 has 13 amino acids. CDR1 and CDR2 from the germline V gene are KGHDR and SFDVKD. This CDR3 is CATSVAVGETQYF. The CDR3 DNA reads TGTGCCACCAGTGTGGCCGTGGGTGAGACCCAGTACTTC.

This clonotype came up many times. The chain links TRBV10-2 to TRBJ2-7, with 8 bases identical to TRBD1. The germline V gene encodes CDR1 WSHSY and CDR2 SAAADI. This CDR3 comprises 13 residues. J gave up 6 bases and V 6 bases, and 7 bases lay outside the gene matches. CDR3 in amino acids: CASSGQGFGEQYF. The CDR3 coding sequence is TGCGCCAGCAGCGGACAGGGATTCGGCGAGCAGTACTTC.

This clonotype was detected ten times or more. The rearrangement uses TRBV2 and TRBJ2-5; D could derive from TRBD1 or TRBD2 (6 bases each). CDR3 length: 16 amino acids. Looked up from germline, CDR1 is SNHLY and CDR2 is FYNNEI. Deletions cut 2 bases from V and 1 base from J, with 14 bases between. CDR3 residues: CASSERWGAVQETQYF. The CDR3 DNA reads as TGTGCCAGCAGTGAACGTTGGGGGGCCGTCCAAGAGACCCAGTACTTC.

This chain joins TRBV7-4 and TRBJ2-3; maybe TRBD2 (7 bases). CDR1 and CDR2 (germline): SGHVT, SQSDAQ. The CDR3 runs 14 residues. Deletions cut 5 bases from V and 5 bases from J, with 14 bases between. Written as DNA, the CDR3 is TGTGCCAGCAGCCAGGCGGGGGCGGGAGATACGCAGTATTTT. Protein product: CASSQAGAGDTQYF.

V gene TRBV29-1 combines with J gene TRBJ2-7, with TRBD1 matching 11 bases. Germline V CDR1 and CDR2: SQVTM, ANQGSEA. The CDR3 is 15 residues long. The trim removed 4 bases at V and 0 bases at J, leaving 5 bases unmatched. The CDR3 nucleotides read TGCAGCGTTGGTGGGACAGGGGGAAGCTCCTACGAGCAGTACTTC. Amino acid sequence: CSVGGTGGSSYEQYF.

This clonotype has a count of ten or more. The genes are TRBV6-6 and TRBJ2-7; TRBD2 might be the D (6 bases). Trimming removed 2 bases at V and 3 bases at J, with 11 bases between. This CDR3 is built from 14 residues. From germline, CDR1 is MNHNY and CDR2 SVGAGI (reference sequence). As DNA, the CDR3 is TGTGCCAGCAGTTACCCGGGACTCCGCTACGAGCAGTACTTC. Protein sequence: CASSYPGLRYEQYF.

V usage is TRBV19 and J usage is TRBJ1-2; D not certain. Trimming shortened V by 7 bases and J by 6 bases, and 15 bases separated the two germline ends. Germline loops: CDR1 LNHDA, CDR2 SQIVND (reference sequence). There are 13 residues in the CDR3. This CDR3 reads CASTIGKAHGYTF. The CDR3, as DNA: TGTGCCAGTACGATAGGGAAGGCCCATGGCTACACCTTC. The full variable domain, rest sourced from reference TRBV19 and TRBJ1-2, is DGGITQSPKYLFRKEGQNVTLSCEQNLNHDAMYWYRQDPGQGLRLIYYSQIVNDFQKGDIAEGYSVSREKKESFPLTVTSAQKNPTAFYLCASTIGKAHGYTFGSGTRLTVV.